A single sample gave rise to the 18 T cell receptor beta chains below, sequenced in a study of PD-L1 blockade in urothelial cancer. Time point here: pretreatment peripheral blood. The protocol was immunoSEQ multiplex PCR, while the TCRdb copy is restricted to in-frame clones and leaves out a portion. The profile shows tens of thousands of clones, nearly 90% of them singletons. The starting material was PBMCs, obtained around atezolizumab (anti-PD-L1) treatment. These receptors were taken from a man aged 60 to 69 with urothelial cancer.

This clone occurred once. The chain links TRBV7-3 to TRBJ2-3; 13 bases are shared with TRBD2. Germline CDR1 reads SGHTA; CDR2 reads FQGTGA. J was trimmed by 4 bases and V by 5 bases; bases with no gene match: 3. This CDR3 contains 15 residues. The CDR3 is CASSPGLAGPDTQYF. CDR3 nucleotide sequence: TGTGCCAGCAGCCCGGGACTAGCGGGGCCAGATACGCAGTATTTT.

This clone was detected once. The V gene is TRBV5-1, the J gene TRBJ2-3; 9 bases align to TRBD2. Trimming removed 4 bases from V and 2 bases from J; junction bases left unmatched: 5. CDR3 length equals 15 residues. The germline V gene has CDR1 SGHRS and CDR2 YFSETQ. CDR3 protein: CASSTSGRSTDTQYF. The CDR3, as DNA: TGCGCCAGCAGCACCAGCGGGAGGTCCACAGATACGCAGTATTTT.

V and J are TRBV5-1 and TRBJ2-1; 11 nucleotides match TRBD1. The germline CDR1 and CDR2 sequences are SGHRS and YFSETQ. The CDR3 covers 16 residues. V gave up 0 bases and J gave up 4 bases; unmatched junction bases: 3. The CDR3 DNA reads TGCGCCAGCAGCTTGGCGGACAGGGGGCATTACAATGAGCAGTTCTTC. It specifies CASSLADRGHYNEQFF.

V and J are TRBV30 and TRBJ1-5; possibly TRBD1 for D (6 bases). Germline lookup yields CDR1 GTSNPN and CDR2 SVGIG (reference sequence). Trimming took 0 bases from V and 2 from J, leaving 8 bases between them. This CDR3 is 14 amino acids long. CDR3 region: CAWSVEGGNQPQHF. The CDR3 coding sequence is TGTGCCTGGAGTGTAGAGGGGGGCAATCAGCCCCAGCATTTT.

The CDR3 nucleotides read TGTGCCAGCAGCTTAGTGAGGGACTCCAGCGTCACGCAGTATTTT. Protein: CASSLVRDSSVTQYF. The chain joins TRBV7-2 to TRBJ2-3, with D possibly being TRBD2 (6 bases). CDR3 size: 15 residues. Germline values: CDR1 SGHTA, CDR2 FQGNSA. Trimming removed 1 base from V and 9 bases from J, with 17 bases in between. The entire variable domain, with the rest obtained from reference TRBV7-2 and TRBJ2-3, is as follows: GAGVSQSPSNKVTEKGKDVELRCDPISGHTALYWYRQSLGQGLEFLIYFQGNSAPDKSGLPSDRFSAERTGGSVSTLTIQRTQQEDSAVYLCASSLVRDSSVTQYFGPGTRLTVL.

As DNA, the CDR3 is TGCAGCGGGACGGGGGGCCAGAGAGCTTTCTTT. Translating gives CSGTGGQRAFF. The rearrangement links TRBV29-1 to TRBJ1-1, with D possibly TRBD1 on 6 matching bases. CDR1 is SQVTM, CDR2 ANQGSEA, per germline. With 7 bases removed from V and 10 bases from J, the gap between germline ends came to 16 bases. The CDR3 spans 11 residues.

Only one count was recorded for this clone. The V call is TRBV7-2, the J call TRBJ2-1, with TRBD2 matching 8 bases. This CDR3 region has 15 residues. V lost 4 bases, J lost 6 bases, and 8 bases stayed unmatched. From germline, CDR1 is SGHTA and CDR2 FQGNSA. CDR3 protein: CASSSGGALSNEQFF. The DNA for the CDR3 is TGTGCCAGCAGCTCGGGGGGGGCCCTGAGCAATGAGCAGTTCTTC.

The DNA of the CDR3 is TGCGCCAGCAGCTTCCAGGGTGGACAGCCCCAGCATTTT. Amino acids: CASSFQGGQPQHF. The V call is TRBV5-1, the J call TRBJ1-5; tentative D call: TRBD1 (5 bases). The CDR3 has 13 amino acids. V was trimmed by 2 bases and J by 7 bases, leaving 10 bases between them. Germline CDR1 and CDR2: SGHRS and YFSETQ.

The chain uses TRBV6-1 and TRBJ2-7, with D perhaps TRBD2 (6 bases). Germline V gene lookup returns CDR1 MNHNS and CDR2 SASEGT. The CDR3 loop spans 15 amino acids. V lost 5 bases and J lost 1, with 15 bases in between. CDR3 sequence: CASSTRGRTSYEQYF. CDR3 sequence (DNA): TGTGCCAGCAGTACGCGGGGACGGACATCCTACGAGCAGTACTTC.

This clone is a singleton in its sample. The chain couples TRBV28 to TRBJ1-2, with 9 positions matching TRBD1. Germline loops: CDR1 MDHEN, CDR2 SYDVKM. This CDR3 comprises 15 residues. V lost 2 bases, J lost 4 bases, and 5 bases stayed unmatched. The CDR3 sequence is CASSLEGQGIYGYTF. CDR3 coding DNA: TGTGCCAGCAGTTTAGAGGGACAGGGTATCTATGGCTACACCTTC.

A few counts support this clone. The rearrangement joins TRBV2 to TRBJ2-3; 7 bases fit TRBD1. Per the germline V gene, CDR1 is SNHLY and CDR2 is FYNNEI. CDR3 length equals 12 residues. V trimming: 6 bases; J trimming: 8 bases; junction bases outside the gene matches: 5. This CDR3 reads CASRTTGATQYF. The CDR3 DNA is TGTGCCAGCAGAACCACAGGGGCTACGCAGTATTTT. Variable domain in full (rest from reference TRBV2 and TRBJ2-3): EPEVTQTPSHQVTQMGQEVILRCVPISNHLYFYWYRQILGQKVEFLVSFYNNEISEKSEIFDDQFSVERPDGSNFTLKIRSTKLEDSAMYFCASRTTGATQYFGPGTRLTVL.

The chain is built from TRBV5-5 and TRBJ2-1; 7 bases are shared with TRBD2. The germline gives CDR1 SGHKS, CDR2 YYEKEE (reference sequence). This CDR3 has 17 amino acids. V gave up 4 bases and J gave up 4 bases; unmatched junction bases: 14. CDR3 in DNA: TGTGCCAGCAGCCTCGGTACGAGCGGGACCCTGTACAATGAGCAGTTCTTC. Its protein product is CASSLGTSGTLYNEQFF.

The V call is TRBV28, the J call TRBJ1-3; D is unclear. The CDR3 is 17 amino acids. The V end lost 4 bases, the J end lost 4 bases, and 20 bases lay between the germline ends. Germline CDR1 MDHEN, CDR2 SYDVKM. CDR3 sequence: CASSSGSGLSGGNTIYF. The DNA for the CDR3 is TGTGCCAGCAGTTCGGGATCAGGACTTAGTGGGGGAAACACCATATATTTT.

The J gene is TRBJ2-7, the V gene TRBV15, with 7 bases identical to TRBD2. The V gene end was trimmed by 1 base and the J gene end by 0 bases; junction bases not matched to a gene: 6. The CDR3 is made up of 16 amino acids. CDR1 and CDR2 (germline): LNHNV, YYDKDF (reference sequence). The CDR3 spells CATSRAPLADSYEQYF. The DNA for the CDR3 is TGTGCCACCAGCAGAGCCCCTCTAGCGGACTCCTACGAGCAGTACTTC.

CDR3 in DNA: TGCGCCAGCAGCCAACGGACAGGGCAGACCGCCGGGGAGCTGTTTTTT. The encoded protein is CASSQRTGQTAGELFF. The V call is TRBV4-3, the J call TRBJ2-2, with 8 bases matching TRBD1. The germline V gene encodes CDR1 LGHNA and CDR2 YSLEER. The CDR3 sequence is 16 residues long. J lost 6 bases, V lost 2 bases, and 8 bases had no gene match.

The chain combines TRBV4-3 with TRBJ2-2; tentative D call: TRBD1 (5 bases). Trimming stripped 0 bases from V and 5 bases from J, with 16 bases between. CDR1 is LGHNA, CDR2 YSLEER, per germline. The CDR3 has 17 residues. CDR3 nucleotides: TGCGCCAGCAGCCAAGATATGGCAGGGCAGGTAACCGGGGAGCTGTTTTTT. This sequence encodes CASSQDMAGQVTGELFF.

V gene TRBV18 combines with J gene TRBJ2-3; a possible D gene is TRBD2 (6 bases). The CDR3 is made up of 15 amino acids. CDR1 and CDR2 from the germline V gene are KGHSH and LQKENI. V dropped 5 bases and J dropped 2 bases, with 14 bases sitting between them. The CDR3 region has the DNA TGTGCCAGCTCAGGGTTCCCGGGACTCACAGATACGCAGTATTTT. It is translated as CASSGFPGLTDTQYF. Looking up the rest from reference TRBV18 and TRBJ2-3 gives the full variable domain: NAGVMQNPRHLVRRRGQEARLRCSPMKGHSHVYWYRQLPEEGLKFMVYLQKENIIDESGMPKERFSAEFPKEGPSILRIQQVVRGDSAAYFCASSGFPGLTDTQYFGPGTRLTVL.

This chain links TRBV14 with TRBJ1-1; D is ambiguous. CDR1 and CDR2 from the germline V gene are SGHDN and FVKESK. Trimming cost V 1 base and J 8 bases, with 11 bases left between them. This CDR3 is built from 13 residues. CDR3 protein: CASSQGSFSEAFF. In nucleotides, the CDR3 is TGTGCCAGCAGCCAAGGATCATTTAGCGAAGCTTTCTTT.